The clone carrying this TCR beta chain was picked up many times. Its antigen is not identified. In making TCR beta libraries, quantitative 5'-RACE with molecular barcodes was used. TCRdb reanalysed the 5' RACE reads using MiXCR and keeps one entry per CDR3 protein. This sample has 40,000 to 50,000 distinct CDR3 sequences, with roughly 2.5% found just once. This sample was included in a study of CD8 T cells in ankylosing spondylitis. Germline V gene lookup returns CDR1 SGDLS and CDR2 YYNGEE. The CDR3 contains 14 residues. V gave up 3 bases and J gave up 5 bases; unmatched junction bases: 5. Study-wide results and limits: CD8+ by phenotype, disease-linked clones were relatively rare in peripheral blood. Before this, some motif variants had been reported in reactive arthritis synovial fluid and blood.

The J gene is TRBJ2-5, the V gene TRBV9; 9 bases agree with TRBD1. Sample: blood, either unsorted or a sorted T cell fraction (not recorded which). This clonotype was obtained from a male donor with ankylosing spondylitis or in good health (not recorded which). The CDR3 reads CASSAGTGRETQYF. The CDR3 coding sequence is TGTGCCAGCAGCGCGGGGACAGGGAGGGAGACCCAGTACTTC.